The clone carrying this T cell receptor (beta chain) turned up a few times. The CDR3 consists of 13 residues. CDR1 is MDHEN, CDR2 SYDVKM, per germline. V lost 6 bases to trimming and J lost 8 bases, with 13 bases between them. The sample is drawn from a study of early T cells in non-severe SARS-CoV-2 infection. The wider study: Chains stayed unpaired after sequencing of bulk RNA from unsorted whole blood.

cDNA molecules, individually, were tagged with unique molecular identifiers. From the 5' RACE reads, TCRdb called clonotypes with MiXCR, one entry per CDR3 protein. The sample contains about 48,000 distinct CDR3 sequences, about 12% of which appear only once. The sequenced sample consisted of whole blood. V gene TRBV28 combines with J gene TRBJ1-4; weak D call: TRBD1 (5 bases). This TCR was sampled from an adult who was a healthcare worker with PCR-confirmed SARS-CoV-2 infection or an uninfected control (not recorded which). Written as DNA, the CDR3 is TGTGCCAGCAGAACCGGTGGGGACGAAAAACTGTTTTTT. Translated, it gives CASRTGGDEKLFF.